This T cell receptor (beta chain) was recovered during a study of OX40 agonist ivuxolimab in advanced cancers. This clone was counted between two and nine times. Generated by immunoSEQ multiplex PCR, the TCRdb table keeps only in-frame clones and is missing some. In the table there are fewer than 75,000 clones, about 89% of which are singletons. Material: CD4+ or CD8+ T cells sorted from blood, obtained in a trial of the OX40 agonist ivuxolimab. This TCR was sampled from an adult with an advanced solid tumor such as melanoma, head and neck, liver or kidney cancer.

The CDR3 DNA is TGTGCCTGGGAACAGGGACAGGGGGCCTCTGGCTACACCTTC. It codes for CAWEQGQGASGYTF. The rearrangement uses TRBV30 and TRBJ1-2; 12 positions agree with TRBD1. This CDR3 is 14 amino acids long. Losses at the gene ends were 5 bases for V and 7 bases for J; bases not matched to a gene: 8. Germline values: CDR1 GTSNPN, CDR2 SVGIG (reference sequence). The entire variable domain, with the rest obtained from reference TRBV30 and TRBJ1-2, is as follows: SQTIHQWPATLVQPVGSPLSLECTVEGTSNPNLYWYRQAAGRGLQLLFYSVGIGQISSEVPQNLSASRPQDRQFILSSKKLLLSDSGFYLCAWEQGQGASGYTFGSGTRLTVV.